Reported below is one TCR beta chain. Its antigen is unknown. The sample is drawn from a study of cytomegalovirus exposure and HLA in healthy donors. In the study overall: A preliminary data release comprised around 85 million unique TCRs obtained from HLA-typed donors. Among the 300 to 500 genotyped donors, 70% to 85% were placed in the Caucasian-associated ancestry cluster. Notes on the study in general: Association with HLA alleles at 0.05 false discovery rate was found for around 15,000 TCR beta sequences in a later analysis. Clonal expansion was found to be greater in HLA-associated TCR beta chains than in equally common others in a later analysis.

Both 60 Vbeta primers and 13 Jbeta primers went into the PCR. Assay: immunoSEQ multiplex PCR; the TCRdb copy retains only in-frame clones and omits some. The sample lists about 160,000 clones; 84% were seen once. This sequence was found in a young man in good health and CMV-seronegative. The sequenced material came from PBMCs.

The CDR3 region is CAISESEGGETQYF. The CDR3 DNA follows: TGTGCCATCAGTGAGTCGGAAGGGGGAGAGACCCAGTACTTC. This rearrangement joins TRBV10-3 to TRBJ2-5; TRBD1 might be the D (6 bases). Germline CDR1 reads ENHRY; CDR2 reads SYGVKD. The CDR3 contains 14 residues. V dropped 0 bases and J dropped 4 bases, with 9 bases sitting between them.